Listed here is a single T cell receptor beta chain. Its target is not known. Described treatment: around 19 received Ad26.COV2.S at low or high dose, single or two shots; about 5 received placebo; per-sample allocation not given. Collection of samples fell on day 63 after the first vaccine or placebo injection. Donor was an adult aged 18-55 years in Boston. CDR3 length: 12 amino acids. With 9 bases removed from V and 5 bases from J, the gap between germline ends came to 12 bases. In germline, CDR1 is LNHDA, CDR2 SQIVND (reference sequence). The sample is drawn from a study of Ad26.COV2.S vaccination and SARS-CoV-2 variants. Overall study context: Donor allocation was to the COV1001 Ad26.COV2.S trial arm. Study conclusions and caveats: Reportedly, spike-specific CD8+ and CD4+ T cell responses achieved substantial breadth once vaccination had taken place.

Here immunoSEQ multiplex PCR was the method, and the copy in TCRdb shows in-frame clones only, minus some. This table holds about 400,000 clones, about 92% found once. The source material was peripheral blood, sampled in a trial of Ad26.COV2.S vaccine versus placebo. The gene calls are TRBV19 and TRBJ2-3; a possible D gene is TRBD1 (6 bases). The clonotype comes from a person between 18 and 65 years old who received the Ad26.COV2.S COVID-19 vaccine or a placebo. The CDR3 DNA is TGTGCCAGCAAGCAGGGGATAGATACGCAGTATTTT. Translation gives CASKQGIDTQYF.